Below are 23 T cell receptor beta chains sequenced from a single sample in a study of sequential checkpoint blockade in melanoma. Described treatment: randomized to nivolumab then ipilimumab (arm A) or the reverse (arm B). Produced via immunoSEQ multiplex PCR; TCRdb's table is partial and in-frame only. The repertoire consists of some 20,000 clones, with 82% occurring once and the leading ten covering around 50%. The sequences come from CD8+ T cells sorted from blood (inferred from file names), collected from a patient given nivolumab and ipilimumab in sequence. These receptors were collected from a human donor with melanoma.

The gene calls are TRBV5-6 and TRBJ2-3; 7 positions agree with TRBD2. The germline CDR1 and CDR2 sequences are SGHDT and YYEEEE. V lost 5 bases and J lost 7; bases outside the gene matches: 13. The CDR3 has 15 residues. The CDR3 DNA is TGTGCCAGCAGACGGGAGGTAGGAGCTGGCCATACGCAGTATTTT. Translating it yields CASRREVGAGHTQYF.

The chain links TRBV6-6 to TRBJ1-5, with D maybe TRBD1 (6 bases). V lost 5 bases to trimming and J lost 7 bases, with 15 bases between them. Germline V gene lookup returns CDR1 MNHNY and CDR2 SVGAGI (reference sequence). There are 14 residues in the CDR3. CDR3 sequence reads: CASSPQGLTQPQHF. CDR3 in DNA: TGTGCCAGCAGTCCTCAGGGGCTGACGCAGCCCCAGCATTTT.

The chain recombines TRBV25-1 with TRBJ2-7, with a tentative D call TRBD1 (6 bases). Germline V CDR1 and CDR2: MGHDK, SYGVNS. The CDR3 sequence is 11 residues long. The germline V and J ends were trimmed by 8 bases and 6 bases, with 11 bases remaining between them. CDR3 residues: CASGTGSEQYF. The CDR3 DNA reads as TGTGCCAGCGGAACAGGGTCCGAGCAGTACTTC.

The V call is TRBV19, the J call TRBJ2-1; perhaps TRBD2 as D (5 bases). Germline CDR1 reads LNHDA; CDR2 reads SQIVND (reference sequence). The CDR3 is 12 amino acids. V lost 9 bases and J lost 5, with 11 bases in between. CDR3 amino acids: CASRRGDNEQFF. The CDR3 DNA is TGTGCCAGCCGCCGGGGAGACAATGAGCAGTTCTTC.

J is TRBJ1-5 and V is TRBV11-2; 8 bases agree with TRBD1. Germline V gene sequence: CDR1 SGHAT, CDR2 FQNNGV. The CDR3 is 15 residues long. With V trimmed by 0 bases and J by 7 bases, 5 bases remained unmatched. The CDR3 coding sequence is TGTGCCAGCAGCTTAGATTGGACAGGGTCCCAGCCCCAGCATTTT. Translation gives CASSLDWTGSQPQHF.

The chain recombines TRBV7-9 with TRBJ2-1, with TRBD1 matching over 10 bases. J lost 2 bases, V lost 6 bases, and 7 bases had no gene match. The CDR3 covers 16 residues. Per germline, CDR1 SEHNR and CDR2 FQNEAQ (reference sequence). In nucleotides, the CDR3 is TGTGCCAGCAGGAATGACAGGGGGCAGACCTACAATGAGCAGTTCTTC. Translating it yields CASRNDRGQTYNEQFF.

The chain recombines TRBV9 with TRBJ2-1, with TRBD2 identical over 16 bases. With 3 bases clipped from V and 3 bases from J, the junction kept 3 bases outside the gene matches. This CDR3 has 17 amino acids. Germline CDR1 and CDR2: SGDLS and YYNGEE. This CDR3 reads CASSAGTSGGVYNEQFF. The CDR3 nucleotides are TGTGCCAGCAGCGCCGGGACTAGCGGGGGGGTCTACAATGAGCAGTTCTTC.

This clone is a singleton in its sample. One junction end does not reproduce the germline sequence, and a read error may be involved. The identical CDR3 is also encoded by other nucleotide sequences in the sample. The rearrangement links TRBV4-2 to TRBJ2-7; D is uncertain. The germline V gene encodes CDR1 LGHNA and CDR2 YNFKEQ. CDR3 length: 13 residues. Here the CDR3 reads CASSQDGLYEQYF. The CDR3 coding sequence is TGTGCCAGCAGTCAAGATGGGCTATACGAGCAGTACTTC.

This clone has a handful of counts. The rearrangement uses TRBV28 and TRBJ2-7; 9 bases are a match to TRBD2. In germline, CDR1 is MDHEN, CDR2 SYDVKM. J lost 6 bases, V lost 3 bases, and 6 bases had no gene match. CDR3 length: 14 amino acids. Here the CDR3 reads CASSFSGGFGEQYF. The DNA for the CDR3 is TGTGCCAGCAGTTTTAGCGGGGGATTCGGCGAGCAGTACTTC.

This chain connects TRBV5-6 to TRBJ2-7, with 7 bases fitting TRBD1. Germline lookup yields CDR1 SGHDT and CDR2 YYEEEE. This CDR3 is built from 13 residues. V shed 3 bases, J shed 5 bases, and the junction held 5 bases outside the gene matches. The CDR3 reads CASSWNRGDEQYF. The CDR3 nucleotides read TGTGCCAGCAGCTGGAACAGGGGCGACGAGCAGTACTTC.

This clone has just a few counts. This sequence joins TRBV12-1 and TRBJ1-2; the table assigns TRBD1, which was not confirmed against the DNA. TRBV12-1 is shown as a pseudogene. CDR3 size: 15 residues. CDR3 in DNA: TGTGCCAGCAGCTTCGGACAGTCGTCTAACTATGGCTACACCTTC. The encoded protein is CASSFGQSSNYGYTF.

The gene calls are TRBV5-1 and TRBJ2-5; 9 nucleotides match TRBD1. The end of the DNA is better explained by TRBJ2-7, so the J call may be wrong. The CDR3 consists of 14 residues. CDR1 is SGHRS, CDR2 YFSETQ, per germline. Written as DNA, the CDR3 is TGCGCCAGCAGTCCCGGGACAGGGTCCTACGAGCAGTACTTC. Amino acids: CASSPGTGSYEQYF.

This clone occurred a few times. The rearrangement joins TRBV19 to TRBJ1-5; perhaps TRBD1 as D (6 bases). The CDR3 length is 15 residues. CDR1 and CDR2 from the germline V gene are LNHDA and SQIVND (reference sequence). V gave up 6 bases and J gave up 3 bases, with 15 bases separating them. The CDR3, as DNA: TGTGCCAGTAGATGGGGGCAGGGCAACAATCAGCCCCAGCATTTT. It translates to CASRWGQGNNQPQHF.

This chain links TRBV11-2 with TRBJ2-1; tentatively, D is TRBD2 (6 bases). In germline, CDR1 is SGHAT, CDR2 FQNNGV. This CDR3 contains 12 residues. The V and J ends lost 1 base and 9 bases respectively, with 7 bases between them. The CDR3 DNA sequence: TGTGCCAGCAGCTTAGTTAGCGGTGAGCAGTTCTTC. It yields the protein CASSLVSGEQFF.

The V and J genes are TRBV10-2 and TRBJ1-2; a weak D match, TRBD1 (5 bases). The germline V gene encodes CDR1 WSHSY and CDR2 SAAADI. The V gene lost 1 base and the J gene lost 1 base, with 13 bases spanning the gap. The CDR3 spans 16 residues. CDR3 residues: CASSEWMGGFNYGYTF. The CDR3 DNA follows: TGCGCCAGCAGTGAGTGGATGGGGGGATTTAACTATGGCTACACCTTC.

This sequence joins TRBV6-6 and TRBJ1-3; the D is unclear. The germline gives CDR1 MNHNY, CDR2 SVGAGI (reference sequence). The CDR3 totals 12 residues. Deletions cut 6 bases from V and 4 bases from J, with 7 bases between. The DNA of the CDR3 is TGTGCCAGCAGCGGGGTCGGAAACACCATATATTTT. This sequence encodes CASSGVGNTIYF.

The rearrangement links TRBV28 to TRBJ2-3; 8 nucleotides align to TRBD1. The V segment lost 9 bases and the J segment 5 bases; nucleotides outside the gene matches: 7. In germline, CDR1 is MDHEN, CDR2 SYDVKM. The CDR3 has 13 residues. The CDR3 DNA is TGTGCCAGTGGACAGGGCTTAGGAGATACGCAGTATTTT. As protein: CASGQGLGDTQYF.

The CDR3 loop is CASRPGTDYEQYF. The CDR3 DNA reads as TGTGCCAGCAGACCAGGGACAGACTACGAGCAGTACTTC. The chain is built from TRBV7-2 and TRBJ2-7, with 7 bases lining up with TRBD1. The germline CDR1 and CDR2 sequences are SGHTA and FQGNSA. J gave up 3 bases and V 6 bases, and 5 bases lay outside the gene matches. The CDR3 runs to 13 residues.

V and J are TRBV27 and TRBJ2-5; D is perhaps TRBD2 (6 bases). The CDR3 length is 16 residues. Germline-derived CDR1 and CDR2 are MNHEY and SMNVEV (reference sequence). V lost 0 bases and J lost 7, with 18 bases in between. The CDR3 region has the DNA TGTGCCAGCAGTTTATCCGGACGGAGGAGGGGTGCGACCCAGTACTTC. It translates to CASSLSGRRRGATQYF.

The chain employs TRBV2 and TRBJ1-5; no clear D gene. V gave up 7 bases and J gave up 4 bases, with 11 bases separating them. Germline CDR1 reads SNHLY; CDR2 reads FYNNEI. This CDR3 is built from 13 residues. The CDR3, as DNA: TGTGCCAGCACAGGCTACCCTAATCAGCCCCAGCATTTT. Protein product: CASTGYPNQPQHF.

The rearrangement uses TRBV28 and TRBJ1-2; maybe TRBD1 (6 bases). This CDR3 is 15 amino acids long. The germline gives CDR1 MDHEN, CDR2 SYDVKM. Trimming cost V 10 bases and J 4 bases, with 22 bases left between them. Written as DNA, the CDR3 is TGTGCCACCTCGCCCCCGCAACAGGGCCGCTATGGCTACACCTTC. It yields the protein CATSPPQQGRYGYTF.

The genes are TRBV5-1 and TRBJ2-1; 8 bases are shared with TRBD2. Germline CDR1 is SGHRS and CDR2 is YFSETQ. The V segment lost 1 base and the J segment 8 bases; nucleotides outside the gene matches: 2. This CDR3 region has 13 residues. In nucleotides, the CDR3 is TGCGCCAGCAGCTTGCGGGGGGGCGATGAGCAGTTCTTC. Translated: CASSLRGGDEQFF.

This clone was counted only a few times. The chain employs TRBV28 and TRBJ1-3; D is unresolved. V shed 4 bases and J shed 2 bases, with 15 bases lying between them. This CDR3 contains 16 residues. Germline V lookup: CDR1 MDHEN, CDR2 SYDVKM. CDR3 region: CASSSRSDGTGNTIYF. The CDR3 region has the DNA TGTGCCAGCAGTTCACGTTCTGACGGGACTGGAAACACCATATATTTT.